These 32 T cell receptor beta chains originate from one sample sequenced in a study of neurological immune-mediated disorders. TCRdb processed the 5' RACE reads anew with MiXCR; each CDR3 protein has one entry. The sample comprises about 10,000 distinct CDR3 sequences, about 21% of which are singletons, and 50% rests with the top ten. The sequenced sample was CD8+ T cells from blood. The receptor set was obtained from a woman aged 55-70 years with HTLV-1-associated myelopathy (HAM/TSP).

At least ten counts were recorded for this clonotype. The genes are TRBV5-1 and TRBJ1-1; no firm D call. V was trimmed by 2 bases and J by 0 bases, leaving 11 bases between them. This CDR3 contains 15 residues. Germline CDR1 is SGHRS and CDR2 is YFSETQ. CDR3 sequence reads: CASSFTFGMNTEAFF. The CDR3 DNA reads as TGCGCCAGCAGCTTCACTTTCGGCATGAACACTGAAGCTTTCTTT.

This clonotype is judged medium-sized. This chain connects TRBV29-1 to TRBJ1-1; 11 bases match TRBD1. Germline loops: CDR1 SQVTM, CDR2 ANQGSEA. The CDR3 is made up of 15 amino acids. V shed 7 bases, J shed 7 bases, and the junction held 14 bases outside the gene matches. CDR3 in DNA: TGCAGCGGGAAGGGAGGACAGGGGGCTCGAGTTGAAGCTTTCTTT. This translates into CSGKGGQGARVEAFF.

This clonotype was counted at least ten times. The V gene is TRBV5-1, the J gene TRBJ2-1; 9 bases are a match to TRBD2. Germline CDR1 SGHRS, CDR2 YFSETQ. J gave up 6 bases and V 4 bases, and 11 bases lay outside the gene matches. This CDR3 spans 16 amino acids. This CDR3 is CASSPLGRGGVNEQFF. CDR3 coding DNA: TGCGCCAGCAGCCCCCTGGGGCGGGGGGGAGTCAATGAGCAGTTCTTC.

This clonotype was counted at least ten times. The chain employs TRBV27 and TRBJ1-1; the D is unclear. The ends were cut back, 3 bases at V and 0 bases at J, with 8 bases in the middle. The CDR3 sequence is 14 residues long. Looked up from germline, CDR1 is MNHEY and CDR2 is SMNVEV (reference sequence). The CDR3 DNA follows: TGTGCCAGCAGTTTTACGGCCATGAACACTGAAGCTTTCTTT. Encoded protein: CASSFTAMNTEAFF.

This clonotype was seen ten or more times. The CDR3 nucleotides are TGTGCCAGCAGTCCGGACAGGCCGACCCAGTACTTC. Protein: CASSPDRPTQYF. The genes are TRBV6-5 and TRBJ2-5, with 7 bases lining up with TRBD1. Germline loops: CDR1 MNHEY, CDR2 SVGAGI. V shed 5 bases, J shed 7 bases, and the junction held 4 bases outside the gene matches. The CDR3 extends over 12 amino acids.

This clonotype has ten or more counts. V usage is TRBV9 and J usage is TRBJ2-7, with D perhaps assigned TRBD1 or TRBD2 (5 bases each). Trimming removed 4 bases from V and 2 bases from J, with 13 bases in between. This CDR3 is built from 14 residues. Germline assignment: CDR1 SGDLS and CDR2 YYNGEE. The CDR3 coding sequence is TGTGCCAGCAGCAACCGGGACCCACCCTACGAGCAGTACTTC. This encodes CASSNRDPPYEQYF.

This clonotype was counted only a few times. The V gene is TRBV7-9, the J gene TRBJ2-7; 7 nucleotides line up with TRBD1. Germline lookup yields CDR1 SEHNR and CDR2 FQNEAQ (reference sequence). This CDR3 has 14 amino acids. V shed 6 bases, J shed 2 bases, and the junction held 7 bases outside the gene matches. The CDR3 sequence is CASSSGTETYEQYF. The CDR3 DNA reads TGTGCCAGCAGTTCCGGGACAGAGACCTACGAGCAGTACTTC.

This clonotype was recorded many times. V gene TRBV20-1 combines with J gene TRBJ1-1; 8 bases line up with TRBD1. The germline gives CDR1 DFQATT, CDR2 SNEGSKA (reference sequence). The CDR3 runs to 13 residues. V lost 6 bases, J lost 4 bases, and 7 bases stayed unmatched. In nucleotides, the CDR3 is TGCAGTGCCGGACAGGGCGGAATCACTGAAGCTTTCTTT. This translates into CSAGQGGITEAFF.

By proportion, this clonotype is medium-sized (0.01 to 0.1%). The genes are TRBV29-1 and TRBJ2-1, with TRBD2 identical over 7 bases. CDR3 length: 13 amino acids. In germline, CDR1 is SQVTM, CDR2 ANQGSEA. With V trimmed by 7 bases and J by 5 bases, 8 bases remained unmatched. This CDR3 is CSASQRENNEQFF. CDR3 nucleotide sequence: TGCAGCGCTAGCCAGCGGGAAAACAATGAGCAGTTCTTC.

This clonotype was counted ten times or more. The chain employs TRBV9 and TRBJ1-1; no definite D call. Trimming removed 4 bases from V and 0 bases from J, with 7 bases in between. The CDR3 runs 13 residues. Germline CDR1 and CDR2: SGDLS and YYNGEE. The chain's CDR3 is CASSLRLNTEAFF. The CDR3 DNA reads TGTGCCAGCAGCCTAAGATTGAACACTGAAGCTTTCTTT.

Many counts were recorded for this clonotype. The CDR3 protein is CASSRSSGGRTDTQYF. The CDR3 coding sequence is TGCGCCAGCAGCCGTTCTAGCGGGGGTCGCACAGATACGCAGTATTTT. The rearrangement uses TRBV4-1 and TRBJ2-3; 10 positions agree with TRBD2. In germline, CDR1 is MGHRA, CDR2 YSYEKL. Trimming cost V 4 bases and J 1 base; bases outside gene matches: 5. CDR3 length: 16 residues.

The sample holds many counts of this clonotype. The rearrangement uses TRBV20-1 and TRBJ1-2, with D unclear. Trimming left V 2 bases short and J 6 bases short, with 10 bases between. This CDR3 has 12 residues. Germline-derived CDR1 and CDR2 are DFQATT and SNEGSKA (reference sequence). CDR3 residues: CSARPTSHGYTF. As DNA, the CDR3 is TGCAGTGCTAGACCCACATCTCATGGCTACACCTTC.

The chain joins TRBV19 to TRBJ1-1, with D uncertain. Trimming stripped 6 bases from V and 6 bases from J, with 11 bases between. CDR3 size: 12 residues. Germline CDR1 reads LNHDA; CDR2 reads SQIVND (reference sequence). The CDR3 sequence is CASREGSAEAFF. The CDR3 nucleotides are TGTGCCAGTAGAGAGGGCTCGGCTGAAGCTTTCTTT.

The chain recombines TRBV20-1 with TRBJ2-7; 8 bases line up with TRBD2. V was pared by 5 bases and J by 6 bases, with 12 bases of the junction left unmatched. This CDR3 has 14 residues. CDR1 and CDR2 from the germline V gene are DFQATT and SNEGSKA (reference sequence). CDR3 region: CSAGLGGEHSEQYF. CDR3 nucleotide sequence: TGCAGTGCTGGCCTCGGGGGGGAGCACTCCGAGCAGTACTTC.

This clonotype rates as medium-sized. The CDR3 DNA reads TGCGCCAGCAGCTACGGGAGGGAGGCAGATACGCAGTATTTT. It encodes CASSYGREADTQYF. The chain couples TRBV5-1 to TRBJ2-3; 8 bases are shared with TRBD2. Germline lookup yields CDR1 SGHRS and CDR2 YFSETQ. J gave up 4 bases and V 3 bases, and 4 bases lay outside the gene matches. The CDR3 is 14 amino acids.

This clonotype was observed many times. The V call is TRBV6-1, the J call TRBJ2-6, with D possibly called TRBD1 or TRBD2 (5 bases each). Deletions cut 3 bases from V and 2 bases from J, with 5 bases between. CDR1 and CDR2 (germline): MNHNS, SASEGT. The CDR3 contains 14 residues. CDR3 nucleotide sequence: TGTGCCAGCAGTGAGGGGGCTGGGGCCAACGTCCTGACTTTC. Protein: CASSEGAGANVLTF.

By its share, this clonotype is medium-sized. The DNA of the CDR3 is TGCAGTGCTAGCAATTTAGCGGGTTCCTACAATGAGCAGTTCTTC. Amino acid sequence: CSASNLAGSYNEQFF. This chain links TRBV20-1 with TRBJ2-1; TRBD2 matches at 7 bases. J was trimmed by 1 base and V by 3 bases; bases with no gene match: 6. This CDR3 region has 15 residues. CDR1 DFQATT and CDR2 SNEGSKA come from the germline V gene (reference sequence).

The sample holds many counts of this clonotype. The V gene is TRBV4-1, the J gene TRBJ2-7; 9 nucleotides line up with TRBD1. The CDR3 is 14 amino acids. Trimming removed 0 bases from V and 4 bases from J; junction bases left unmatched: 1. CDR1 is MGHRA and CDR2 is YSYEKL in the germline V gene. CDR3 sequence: CASSQEGTGYEQYF. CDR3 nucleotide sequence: TGCGCCAGCAGCCAAGAAGGGACAGGGTACGAGCAGTACTTC.

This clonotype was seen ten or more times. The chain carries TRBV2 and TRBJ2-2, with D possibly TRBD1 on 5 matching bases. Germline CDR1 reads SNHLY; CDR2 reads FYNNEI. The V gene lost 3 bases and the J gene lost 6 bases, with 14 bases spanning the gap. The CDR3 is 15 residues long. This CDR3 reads CASSDPGNVPGELFF. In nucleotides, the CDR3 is TGTGCCAGCAGTGATCCAGGGAATGTCCCCGGGGAGCTGTTTTTT.

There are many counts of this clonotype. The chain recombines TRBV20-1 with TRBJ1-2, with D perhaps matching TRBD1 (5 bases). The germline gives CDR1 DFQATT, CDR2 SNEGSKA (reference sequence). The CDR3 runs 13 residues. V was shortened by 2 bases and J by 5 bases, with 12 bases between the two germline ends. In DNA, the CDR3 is TGCAGTGCTAGAACGGCAGGGAAATATGGCTACACCTTC. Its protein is CSARTAGKYGYTF.

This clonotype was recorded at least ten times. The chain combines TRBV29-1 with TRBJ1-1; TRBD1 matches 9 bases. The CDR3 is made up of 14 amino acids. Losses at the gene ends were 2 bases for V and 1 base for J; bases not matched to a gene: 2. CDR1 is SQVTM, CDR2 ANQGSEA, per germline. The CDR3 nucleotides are TGCAGCGTTGAACCGGGACAGGGGAACACTGAAGCTTTCTTT. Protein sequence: CSVEPGQGNTEAFF.

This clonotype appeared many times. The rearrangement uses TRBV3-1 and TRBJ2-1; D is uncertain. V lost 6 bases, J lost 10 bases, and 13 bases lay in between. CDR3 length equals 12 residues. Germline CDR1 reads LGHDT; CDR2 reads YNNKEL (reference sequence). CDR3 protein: CASSNPHREQFF. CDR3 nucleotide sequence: TGTGCCAGCAGTAACCCCCATAGGGAGCAGTTCTTC.

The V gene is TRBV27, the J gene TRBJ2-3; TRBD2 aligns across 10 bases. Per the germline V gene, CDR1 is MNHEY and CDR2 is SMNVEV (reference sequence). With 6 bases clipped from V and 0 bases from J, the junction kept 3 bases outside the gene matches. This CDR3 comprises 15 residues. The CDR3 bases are TGTGCCAGCAGGGGTAGCGGGGGGAGCACAGATACGCAGTATTTT. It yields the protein CASRGSGGSTDTQYF.

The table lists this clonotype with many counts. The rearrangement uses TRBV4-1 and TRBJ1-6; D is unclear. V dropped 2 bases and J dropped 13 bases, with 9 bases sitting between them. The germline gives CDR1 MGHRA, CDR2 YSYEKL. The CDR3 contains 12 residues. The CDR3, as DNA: TGCGCCAGCAGCCAACCCTCCAGGCCCCTCCACTTT. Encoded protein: CASSQPSRPLHF.

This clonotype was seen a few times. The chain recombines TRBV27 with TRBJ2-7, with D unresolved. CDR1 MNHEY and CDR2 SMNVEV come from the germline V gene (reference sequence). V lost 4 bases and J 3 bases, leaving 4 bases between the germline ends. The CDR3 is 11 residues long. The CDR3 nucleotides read TGTGCCAGCAGTTCTTACTACGAGCAGTACTTC. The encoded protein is CASSSYYEQYF.

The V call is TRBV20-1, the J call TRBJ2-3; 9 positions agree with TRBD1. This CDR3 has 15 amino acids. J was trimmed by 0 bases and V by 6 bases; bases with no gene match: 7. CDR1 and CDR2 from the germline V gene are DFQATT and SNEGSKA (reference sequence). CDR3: CSATRQGDSTDTQYF. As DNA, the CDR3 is TGCAGTGCCACACGACAGGGGGATAGCACAGATACGCAGTATTTT.

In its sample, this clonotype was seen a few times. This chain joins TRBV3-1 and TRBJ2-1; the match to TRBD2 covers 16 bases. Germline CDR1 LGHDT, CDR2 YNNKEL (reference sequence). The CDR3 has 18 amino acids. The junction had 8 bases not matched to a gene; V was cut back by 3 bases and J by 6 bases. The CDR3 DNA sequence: TGTGCCAGCAGCCATCCCGGGACTAGCGGGGGGGCGGCCAATGAGCAGTTCTTC. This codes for CASSHPGTSGGAANEQFF.

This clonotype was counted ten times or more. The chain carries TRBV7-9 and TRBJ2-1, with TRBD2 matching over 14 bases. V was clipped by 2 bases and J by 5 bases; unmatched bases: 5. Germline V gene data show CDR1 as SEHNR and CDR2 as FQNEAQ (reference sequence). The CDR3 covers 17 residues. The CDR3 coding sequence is TGTGCCAGCAGCTTACCCCAGACTAGCGGGGGGGACAATGAGCAGTTCTTC. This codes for CASSLPQTSGGDNEQFF.

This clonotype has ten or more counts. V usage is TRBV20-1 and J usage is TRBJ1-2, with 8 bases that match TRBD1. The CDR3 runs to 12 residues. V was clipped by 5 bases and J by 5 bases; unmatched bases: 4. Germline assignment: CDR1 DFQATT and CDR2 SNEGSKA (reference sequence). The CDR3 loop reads CSAAGGAYGYTF. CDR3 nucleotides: TGCAGTGCTGCAGGGGGCGCGTATGGCTACACCTTC.

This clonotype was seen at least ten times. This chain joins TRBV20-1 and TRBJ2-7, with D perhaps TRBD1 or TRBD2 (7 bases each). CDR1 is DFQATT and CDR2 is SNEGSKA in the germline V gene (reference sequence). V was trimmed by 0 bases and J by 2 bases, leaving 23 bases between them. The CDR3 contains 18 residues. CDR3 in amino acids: CSARDAKNRGLIPYEQYF. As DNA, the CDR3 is TGCAGTGCTAGAGATGCGAAAAACAGGGGACTAATCCCCTACGAGCAGTACTTC.

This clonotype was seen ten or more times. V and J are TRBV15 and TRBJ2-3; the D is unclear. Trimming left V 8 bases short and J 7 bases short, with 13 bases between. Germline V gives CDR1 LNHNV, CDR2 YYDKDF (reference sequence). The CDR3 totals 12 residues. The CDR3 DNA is TGTGCCACCTTCGATCCCCCGAATACGCAGTATTTT. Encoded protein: CATFDPPNTQYF.

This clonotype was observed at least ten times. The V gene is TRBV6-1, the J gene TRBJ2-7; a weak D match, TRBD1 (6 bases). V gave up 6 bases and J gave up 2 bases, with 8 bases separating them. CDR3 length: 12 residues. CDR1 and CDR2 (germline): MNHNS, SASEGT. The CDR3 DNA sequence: TGTGCCAGCAGCCAGGGGCCCTACGAGCAGTACTTC. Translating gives CASSQGPYEQYF.